This T cell receptor (beta chain) originates from a study of T cell responses to AZD1222 COVID-19 vaccine. Study results and caveats: Repertoire collection took place solely once the T cell response had peaked. Among those given AZD1222, only 5 to 7 were seropositive at baseline. After two AZD1222 doses, spike-specific TCR breadth and depth rose versus day 0.

To note about this clone: The antigen is unknown. The germline gene is not matched at one end of the junction; a read error may be the cause.

Samples with a second dose at about 4 or about 12 weeks were pooled together. TCRdb's table, derived via immunoSEQ multiplex PCR, lists solely in-frame clones and lacks some. This sample has 120,000 to 150,000 clones, with about 90% found just once. The source material was peripheral blood, sampled 28 days after the second AZD1222 dose. The sequence derives from an adult who received the AZD1222 COVID-19 vaccine.

This chain's CDR3 is CASREGRAVIF. The CDR3 DNA reads TGTGCCAGCAGGGAAGGCCGGGCCGTGATCTTC. The chain recombines TRBV2 with TRBJ2-4, with D uncertain. Germline V gene sequence: CDR1 SNHLY, CDR2 FYNNEI. The length of the CDR3 is 11 residues.